These T cell receptor beta chains were read from a single sample in a study of human T cells and chemical hapten exposure. TCRdb re-called the RACE reads with MiXCR, one entry per CDR3 protein. The table lists more than 85,000 distinct CDR3 sequences, about 10% of them singletons, with under 2.5% in the top ten. The sequences come from whole blood, collected in connection with sensitization to the hapten diphenylcyclopropenone (DPC). All receptors derive from a man in his forties or fifties with alopecia areata. Some clones in this sample may be carry-over from other donors' samples. The CDR3 runs from the conserved cysteine through the conserved F or W. The D gene is left open where the match is weak. The size entry is marked missing in some rows and otherwise reads once, few, many or a size class.

TRBV30,TRBJ1-2,.,few,TGTGCCTGGAGTGTACCTACGGGGGCCCCGGGTCCCGTTAACTATGGCTACACCTTC,CAWSVPTGAPGPVNYGYTF
TRBV6-2/TRBV6-3,TRBJ2-7,.,few,TGTGCCAGCAGACCCCGGGCCCTTCAAGCCTACGAGCAGTACTTC,CASRPRALQAYEQYF
TRBV6-6,TRBJ2-3,.,.,TGTGCCTACGCATGGGCGGGCACAGATACGCAGTATTTT,CAYAWAGTDTQYF
TRBV7-2,TRBJ1-4,.,many,TGTGCCAGCAGCTTAGTAACTCGAGAAAATGAAAAACTGTTTTTT,CASSLVTRENEKLFF
TRBV7-9,TRBJ1-5,.,many,TGTGCCAGCAGCTTAGGAGGGACTCACCAGCCCCAGCATTTT,CASSLGGTHQPQHF
TRBV6-2/TRBV6-3,TRBJ2-2,.,.,TGTGCCAGCTGTTTAATCGGGGAGCTGTTTTTT,CASCLIGELFF
TRBV21-1,TRBJ2-1,.,.,TGTGCCACCGGAAGCGCTGGACTGCCGGGGCAGTTCTTC,CATGSAGLPGQFF
TRBV19,TRBJ2-2,TRBD2,few,TGTGCCAGTAGTACAGCGGGAGGGCGCACCGGGGAGCTGTTTTTT,CASSTAGGRTGELFF
TRBV29-1,TRBJ1-3,.,few,TGCAGCGTCTCGCATTCCCAGGGAAACACCATATATTTT,CSVSHSQGNTIYF
TRBV30,TRBJ2-3,TRBD1,few,TGTGCCTGGAGTGTATTAGGGACAGGACAAGATACGCAGTATTTT,CAWSVLGTGQDTQYF
TRBV7-2,TRBJ2-5,TRBD2,few,TGTGCCAGCAGCTTAACAGCGGGAGGCCCTCTCGGAGGGACCCAGTACTTC,CASSLTAGGPLGGTQYF